The sequence of this T cell receptor (beta chain) was determined in a study of control samples from healthy donors and cancer patients. Repertoires were generated with immunoSEQ multiplex PCR, while TCRdb's copy carries only in-frame clones and drops some. The profile shows 90,000 to 120,000 clones, just under 85% of them singletons. Germline V CDR1 and CDR2: SEHNR, FQNEAQ (reference sequence). Trimming cost V 3 bases and J 5 bases, with 16 bases left between them. The CDR3 is 15 residues long. The rearrangement uses TRBV7-9 and TRBJ2-5, with a tentative D call TRBD2 (6 bases). Sequenced input: blood. The sequence was collected from a man between 18 and 35 years old in good health. The DNA of the CDR3 is TGTGCCAGCAGCTTTTGGGGATGGGACTTGGAGACCCAGTACTTC. Its translation is CASSFWGWDLETQYF. Filled out from reference TRBV7-9 and TRBJ2-5, the complete variable domain reads DTGVSQNPRHKITKRGQNVTFRCDPISEHNRLYWYRQTLGQGPEFLTYFQNEAQLEKSRLLSDRFSAERPKGSFSTLEIQRTEQGDSAMYLCASSFWGWDLETQYFGPGTRLLVL.